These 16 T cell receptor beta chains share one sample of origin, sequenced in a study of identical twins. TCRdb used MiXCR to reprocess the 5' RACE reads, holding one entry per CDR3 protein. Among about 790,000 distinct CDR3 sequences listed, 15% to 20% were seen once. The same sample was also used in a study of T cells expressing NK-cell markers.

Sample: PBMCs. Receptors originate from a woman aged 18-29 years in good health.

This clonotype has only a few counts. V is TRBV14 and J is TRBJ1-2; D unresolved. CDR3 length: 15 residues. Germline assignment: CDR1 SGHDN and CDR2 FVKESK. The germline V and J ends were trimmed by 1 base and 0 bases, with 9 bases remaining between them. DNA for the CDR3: TGTGCCAGCAGCCAAGTTTTGGGCTCTAACTATGGCTACACCTTC. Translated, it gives CASSQVLGSNYGYTF.

CDR3 DNA: TGCGCCAGCAGTGTTACCCGGGGAAACGAGCAGTACTTC. Protein: CASSVTRGNEQYF. This rearrangement joins TRBV10-1 to TRBJ2-7; possibly TRBD2 for D (5 bases). Germline V gene lookup returns CDR1 WNHNN and CDR2 SYGVQD (reference sequence). The germline V and J ends were trimmed by 4 bases and 5 bases, with 12 bases remaining between them. The length of the CDR3 is 13 residues.

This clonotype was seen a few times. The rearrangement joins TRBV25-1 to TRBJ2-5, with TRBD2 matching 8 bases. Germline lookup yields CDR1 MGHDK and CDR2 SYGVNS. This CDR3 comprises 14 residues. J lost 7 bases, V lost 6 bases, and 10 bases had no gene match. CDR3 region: CASRQAGALGTQYF. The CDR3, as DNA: TGTGCCAGCAGGCAAGCGGGGGCCCTTGGGACCCAGTACTTC. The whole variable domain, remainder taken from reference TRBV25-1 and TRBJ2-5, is EADIYQTPRYLVIGTGKKITLECSQTMGHDKMYWYQQDPGMELHLIHYSYGVNSTEKGDLSSESTVSRIRTEHFPLTLESARPSHTSQYLCASRQAGALGTQYFGPGTRLLVL.

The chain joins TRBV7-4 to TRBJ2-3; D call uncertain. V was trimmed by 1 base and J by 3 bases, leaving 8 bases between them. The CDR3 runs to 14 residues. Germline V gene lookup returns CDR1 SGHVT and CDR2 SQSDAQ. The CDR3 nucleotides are TGTGCCAGCAGCTTAGGGAATTTGACAGATACGCAGTATTTT. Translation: CASSLGNLTDTQYF.

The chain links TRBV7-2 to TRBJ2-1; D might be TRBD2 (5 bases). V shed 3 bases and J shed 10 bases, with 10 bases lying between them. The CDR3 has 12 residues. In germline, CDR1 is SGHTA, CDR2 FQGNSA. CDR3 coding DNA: TGTACCAGCAGCTTGAGGGTCCGAGAGCAGTTCTTC. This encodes CTSSLRVREQFF.

CDR3 coding DNA: TGTGCCAGCAGTTCCGGGACTAGCGGGAAGAGCAATGAGCAGTTCTTC. Translated: CASSSGTSGKSNEQFF. V is TRBV7-6 and J is TRBJ2-1; 13 bases align to TRBD2. V shed 6 bases and J 6 bases; nucleotides not matched to a gene: 8. CDR3 size: 16 residues. Germline V gene sequence: CDR1 SGHVS, CDR2 FNYEAQ.

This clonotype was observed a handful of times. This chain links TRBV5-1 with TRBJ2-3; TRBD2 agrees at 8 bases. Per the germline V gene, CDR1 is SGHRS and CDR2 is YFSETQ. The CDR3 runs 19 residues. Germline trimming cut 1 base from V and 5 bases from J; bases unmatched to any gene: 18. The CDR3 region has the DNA TGCGCCAGCAGCTTGAGGGGCCCAGCGGGAGTTCCCGGTGGAGATACGCAGTATTTT. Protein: CASSLRGPAGVPGGDTQYF. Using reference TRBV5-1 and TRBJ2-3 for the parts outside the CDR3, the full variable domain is KAGVTQTPRYLIKTRGQQVTLSCSPISGHRSVSWYQQTPGQGLQFLFEYFSETQRNKGNFPGRFSGRQFSNSRSEMNVSTLELGDSALYLCASSLRGPAGVPGGDTQYFGPGTRLTVL.

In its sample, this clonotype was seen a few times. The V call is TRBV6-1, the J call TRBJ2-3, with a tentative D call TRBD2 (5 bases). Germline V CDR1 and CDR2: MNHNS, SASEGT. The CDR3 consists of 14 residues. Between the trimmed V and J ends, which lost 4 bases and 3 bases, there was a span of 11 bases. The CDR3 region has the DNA TGTGCCAGCAGTGCGGGGAAGTGGACAGATACGCAGTATTTT. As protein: CASSAGKWTDTQYF.

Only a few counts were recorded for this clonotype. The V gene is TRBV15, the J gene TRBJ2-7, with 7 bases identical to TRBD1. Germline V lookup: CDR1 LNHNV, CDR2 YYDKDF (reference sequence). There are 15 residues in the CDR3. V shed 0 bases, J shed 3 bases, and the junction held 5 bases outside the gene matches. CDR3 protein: CATSRDLGQNYEQYF. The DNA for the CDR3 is TGTGCCACCAGCAGAGATTTGGGACAGAACTACGAGCAGTACTTC.

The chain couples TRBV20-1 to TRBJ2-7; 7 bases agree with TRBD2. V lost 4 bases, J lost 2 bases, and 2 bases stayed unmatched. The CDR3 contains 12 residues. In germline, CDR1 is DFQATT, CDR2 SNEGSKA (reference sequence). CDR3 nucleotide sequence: TGCAGTGCTACGACTAGCCCCTACGAGCAGTACTTC. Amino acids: CSATTSPYEQYF.

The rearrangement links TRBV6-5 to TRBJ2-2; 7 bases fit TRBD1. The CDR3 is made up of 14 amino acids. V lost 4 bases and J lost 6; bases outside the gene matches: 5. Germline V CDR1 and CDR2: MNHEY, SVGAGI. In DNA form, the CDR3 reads TGTGCCAGCAGTTCGAGGCAGGGGGCCGGGGAGCTGTTTTTT. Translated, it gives CASSSRQGAGELFF.

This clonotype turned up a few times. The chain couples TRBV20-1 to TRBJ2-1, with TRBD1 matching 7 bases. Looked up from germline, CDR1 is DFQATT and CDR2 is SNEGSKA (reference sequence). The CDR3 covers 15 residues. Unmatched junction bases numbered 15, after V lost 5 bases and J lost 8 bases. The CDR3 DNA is TGCAGTGCTCTGCTCTGGGACAGACTGATCCATGAGCAGTTCTTC. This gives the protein CSALLWDRLIHEQFF.

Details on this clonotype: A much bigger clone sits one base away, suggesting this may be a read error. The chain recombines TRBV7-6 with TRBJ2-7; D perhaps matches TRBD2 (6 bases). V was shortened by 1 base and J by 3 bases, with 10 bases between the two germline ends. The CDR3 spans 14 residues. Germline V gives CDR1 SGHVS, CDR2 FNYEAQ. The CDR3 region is CASSLGDGGYEQYF. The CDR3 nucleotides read TGTGCCAGCAGCTTAGGGGACGGGGGCTACGAGCAGTACTTC.

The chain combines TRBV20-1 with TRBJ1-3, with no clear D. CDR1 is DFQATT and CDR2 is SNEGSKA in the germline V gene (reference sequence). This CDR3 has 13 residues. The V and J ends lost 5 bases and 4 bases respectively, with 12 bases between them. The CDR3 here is CSADRELGNTIYF. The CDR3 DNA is TGCAGTGCTGACCGGGAGCTGGGAAACACCATATATTTT.

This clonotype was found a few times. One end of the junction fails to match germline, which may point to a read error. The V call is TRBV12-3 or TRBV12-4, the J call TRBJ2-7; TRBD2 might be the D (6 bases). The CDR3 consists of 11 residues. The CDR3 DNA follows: TGTGCCAGCAGTCCGGGACTGCTGCCCGACTTC. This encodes CASSPGLLPDF.

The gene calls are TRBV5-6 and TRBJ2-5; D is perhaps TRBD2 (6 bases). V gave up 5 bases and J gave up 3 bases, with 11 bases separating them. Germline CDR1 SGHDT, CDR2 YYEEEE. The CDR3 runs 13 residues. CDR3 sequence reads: CASSRREEETQYF. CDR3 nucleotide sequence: TGTGCCAGCAGTCGGCGGGAAGAAGAGACCCAGTACTTC. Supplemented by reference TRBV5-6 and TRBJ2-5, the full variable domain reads DAGVTQSPTHLIKTRGQQVTLRCSPKSGHDTVSWYQQALGQGPQFIFQYYEEEERQRGNFPDRFSGHQFPNYSSELNVNALLLGDSALYLCASSRREEETQYFGPGTRLLVL.